This is a list of T cell receptor beta chains from one sample in a study of blood T cell repertoires in COVID-19. Method: immunoSEQ multiplex PCR; TCRdb's copy keeps in-frame clones and lacks some. Among about 330,000 clones listed, more than 85% were seen once. Material: PBMCs or T cells enriched from blood (not recorded which). These receptors were collected from a woman in her twenties or thirties who had recovered from COVID-19. The conserved cysteine and the conserved F or W are not part of the CDR3 here. Each record gives: D gene, J gene, V gene, CDR3 protein. A D gene is named only where the DNA matches it firmly.

>NA|TRBJ2-5|TRBV4-2
ASSQDPRRGQETQY
>NA|TRBJ1-1|TRBV5-7
ASSLGYQGGIPEAF
>TRBD1|TRBJ1-2|TRBV7-9
ASSFDRDYGYT
>NA|TRBJ1-2|TRBV5-5
ASTEQYYGYT
>TRBD1|TRBJ2-1|TRBV27
ASSSQTGHNEQF
>NA|TRBJ1-1|TRBV19
ASSTTANTEAF
>TRBD1|TRBJ1-4|TRBV19
ASRRTGSGEKLF
>TRBD2|TRBJ2-5|TRBV13
ASSLVSGGTTQETQY
>TRBD2|TRBJ2-3|TRBV5-4
ASSLTSGRGWGTDTQY
>NA|TRBJ2-1|TRBV9
ASSVDGGPYNEQF
>NA|TRBJ2-7|TRBV28
ASSFQALPNSYEQY
>NA|TRBJ2-3|TRBV6-2/TRBV6-3
ASSQNTDTQY
>TRBD2|TRBJ2-3|TRBV2
ASILAGTDTQY
>TRBD1|TRBJ1-1|TRBV5-4
ASSFGQGETEAF
>NA|TRBJ1-1|TRBV2
ASSRDSRAAGAF
>NA|TRBJ2-5|TRBV6-2/TRBV6-3
ASSYSGTVTGETQY
>NA|TRBJ2-2|TRBV20-1
SASNSPGTGELF
>TRBD2|TRBJ2-3|TRBV6-5
ASSYQAGAADTQY
>TRBD2|TRBJ2-1|TRBV27
ASSPWSSGSSYNEQF
>TRBD2|TRBJ2-4|TRBV29-1
SVEGERGQENIQY
>NA|TRBJ1-6|TRBV10-3
AISEGLRHYYNSPLH
>NA|TRBJ2-7|TRBV5-4
ASSLDSQGRREQY
>NA|TRBJ1-2|TRBV9
ASSAQQTRTVGYGYT
>NA|TRBJ1-3|TRBV30
AWGAGGNTIY
>NA|TRBJ2-7|TRBV6-5
ASSTNRVGYEQY
>TRBD2|TRBJ2-1|TRBV9
ASSEAGGSYNEQF
>TRBD1|TRBJ2-1|TRBV19
ASSIGGQGFNEQF
>NA|TRBJ2-2|TRBV4-1
ASSLRHGVTGELF
>NA|TRBJ2-7|TRBV12-3/TRBV12-4
ASNPGLAYEQY
>TRBD1|TRBJ1-2|TRBV19
ASSTLPGTEYGYT
>TRBD1|TRBJ2-7|TRBV7-8
ASSRQGNEQY
>NA|TRBJ1-5|TRBV15
ATSRDRSNQPQH
>TRBD2|TRBJ2-7|TRBV15
ATSREWGGSYEQY
>NA|TRBJ2-3|TRBV5-4
ASSSGLSTDTQY
>NA|TRBJ1-5|TRBV27
ASSPLGGDQPQH
>TRBD1|TRBJ1-5|TRBV7-9
ASSSTGGSNQPQH
>NA|TRBJ1-4|TRBV7-8
ASSPRVDFNEKLF
>TRBD2|TRBJ2-3|TRBV7-9
ASSPRVAGPSDTQY
>NA|TRBJ2-7|TRBV6-6
ASKSPTGSYEQY
>NA|TRBJ1-1|TRBV7-9
ASSLVRGMNTEAF
>NA|TRBJ1-6|TRBV19
ASSTGGRITSPLH